This T cell receptor beta chain was observed in a study of siplizumab effects on memory and regulatory T cells. Study-wide findings and caveats: Naive T cells apparently outstripped memory cells in diversity and seemed major alloresponse contributors. Proliferating CD4+ or CD8+ clones, roughly 80-96% of them, lacked an assignable naive or memory phenotype. Proliferating Tregs from siplizumab cultures lacked functional confirmation of suppression.

The germline V gene has CDR1 SSHAT and CDR2 FNYEAQ (reference sequence). The length of the CDR3 is 13 residues. Concerning this clone: Antigen: not known. Sequence at one end of the junction differs from germline and may be a read error.

The assay looked at 95,000 to 100,000 TCR templates in each sample. Here immunoSEQ multiplex PCR was the method, and the copy in TCRdb shows in-frame clones only, minus some. The sample has some 100,000 clones; about 92% are singletons. This TCR derives from a human donor in good health. The V gene is TRBV7-7, the J gene TRBJ1-3; D perhaps matches TRBD1 (5 bases). The specimen was Tregs sorted from blood. The CDR3 bases are TGTGCTAGCAGCTTGAGGGACGGAAACACCATATATTTT. Translating gives CASSLRDGNTIYF.